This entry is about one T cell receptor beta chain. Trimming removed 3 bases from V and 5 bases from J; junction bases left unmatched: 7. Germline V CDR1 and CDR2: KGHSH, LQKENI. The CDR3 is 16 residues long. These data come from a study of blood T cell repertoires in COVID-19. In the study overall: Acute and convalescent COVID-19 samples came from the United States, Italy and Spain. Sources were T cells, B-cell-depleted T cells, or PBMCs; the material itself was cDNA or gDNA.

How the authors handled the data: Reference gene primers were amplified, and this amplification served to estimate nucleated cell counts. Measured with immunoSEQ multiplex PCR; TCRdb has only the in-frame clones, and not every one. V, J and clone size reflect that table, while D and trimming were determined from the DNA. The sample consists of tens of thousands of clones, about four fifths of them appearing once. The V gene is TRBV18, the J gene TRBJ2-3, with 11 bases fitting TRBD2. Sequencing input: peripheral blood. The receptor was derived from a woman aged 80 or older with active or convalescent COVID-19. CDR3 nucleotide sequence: TGTGCCAGCTCACCCCCCCTAGCGGGGGGCCGAGATACGCAGTATTTT. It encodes CASSPPLAGGRDTQYF. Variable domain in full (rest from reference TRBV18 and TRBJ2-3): NAGVMQNPRHLVRRRGQEARLRCSPMKGHSHVYWYRQLPEEGLKFMVYLQKENIIDESGMPKERFSAEFPKEGPSILRIQQVVRGDSAAYFCASSPPLAGGRDTQYFGPGTRLTVL.